Following are 9 T cell receptor beta chains from one sample sequenced in a study of T cell repertoires in cytomegalovirus infection. TCRdb reprocessed the reads via MiXCR and lists one record per CDR3 protein. The sample yields about 830,000 distinct CDR3 sequences, 30% to 35% seen once. Which antigens these TCRs recognize remains unknown. The specimen comprised cultured CD8+ T cells from PBMCs, sampled from culture after CMV antigen stimulation. These receptors originate from a human donor in good health (CMV status not recorded). Some clones in this sample may be carry-over from other donors' samples.

This clonotype was observed many times. The chain joins TRBV7-9 to TRBJ2-7; the D gene is possibly TRBD2 (5 bases). The germline CDR1 and CDR2 sequences are SEHNR and FQNEAQ (reference sequence). The V end was cut by 4 bases, the J end by 0 bases, with 19 bases between. The length of the CDR3 is 17 residues. CDR3: CASSSTVSGSISYEQYV. CDR3 coding DNA: TGTGCCAGCAGCTCAACGGTGTCGGGGTCAATCTCCTACGAGCAGTACGTC.

In its sample, this clonotype was seen a few times. The chain links TRBV3-1 to TRBJ2-3, with D perhaps TRBD2 (6 bases). Germline CDR1 LGHDT, CDR2 YNNKEL (reference sequence). This CDR3 is 16 amino acids long. Trimming removed 1 base at V and 2 bases at J, with 13 bases between. CDR3 DNA sequence: TGTGCCAGCAGCCAAGTTCGAGGGACTGACACAGATACGCAGTATTTT. The encoded protein is CASSQVRGTDTDTQYF.

This clonotype was counted ten times or more. Written as DNA, the CDR3 is TGTGCCAGCAGCCCTCAAACAGATACGCAGTATTTT. It codes for CASSPQTDTQYF. J is TRBJ2-3 and V is TRBV6-2 or TRBV6-3; D remains ambiguous. The CDR3 is made up of 12 amino acids. Germline loops: CDR1 MNHEY, CDR2 SVGEGT. V lost 6 bases and J 3 bases, leaving 7 bases between the germline ends.

V usage is TRBV7-9 and J usage is TRBJ2-7, with D unresolved. The CDR3 sequence is 13 residues long. In germline, CDR1 is SEHNR, CDR2 FQNEAQ (reference sequence). V lost 0 bases and J 7 bases, leaving 10 bases between the germline ends. CDR3 amino acids: CASSLARPEEQYF. The CDR3 nucleotides read TGTGCCAGCAGCTTAGCGCGCCCTGAAGAGCAGTACTTC.

This clonotype has a count of ten or more. V and J are TRBV7-8 and TRBJ2-3, with D hard to call. Per the germline V gene, CDR1 is SGHVS and CDR2 is FQNEAQ. This CDR3 has 16 amino acids. The ends were cut back, 3 bases at V and 3 bases at J, with 16 bases in the middle. The CDR3 coding sequence is TGTGCCAGCAGCTTCCCGGACGAAACGGAGACAGATACGCAGTATTTT. Translated: CASSFPDETETDTQYF.

This chain connects TRBV13 to TRBJ2-7; 11 bases are a match to TRBD1. Germline V lookup: CDR1 PRHDT, CDR2 FYEKMQ (reference sequence). Losses at the gene ends were 5 bases for V and 4 bases for J; bases not matched to a gene: 4. CDR3 length: 14 amino acids. CDR3: CASSQGTGGYEQYV. CDR3 in DNA: TGTGCCAGCAGCCAGGGGACAGGGGGGTACGAGCAGTACGTC.

This clonotype was seen at least ten times. This rearrangement joins TRBV12-3 or TRBV12-4 to TRBJ2-2, with 7 bases matching TRBD1. This CDR3 region has 15 residues. J lost 2 bases, V lost 6 bases, and 6 bases had no gene match. In DNA form, the CDR3 reads TGTGCCAGCAGCCAGGGACAGACTAACACCGGGGAGCTGTTTTTT. Its translation is CASSQGQTNTGELFF.

This clonotype appeared many times. V gene TRBV6-5 combines with J gene TRBJ2-7; 8 nucleotides agree with TRBD1. From germline, CDR1 is MNHEY and CDR2 SVGAGI. The CDR3 runs 15 residues. J lost 2 bases, V lost 4 bases, and 7 bases had no gene match. The CDR3 sequence: CASSSRGTGPYEQYV. DNA of the CDR3: TGTGCCAGCAGTTCCCGCGGGACAGGACCCTACGAGCAGTACGTC.

The V call is TRBV20-1, the J call TRBJ2-3; the D is unclear. Trimming took 0 bases from V and 7 from J, leaving 14 bases between them. The CDR3 sequence is 14 residues long. Per germline, CDR1 DFQATT and CDR2 SNEGSKA (reference sequence). The CDR3 DNA reads as TGCAGTGCTAGAGACAACTCCGACCCTTATACGCAGTATTTT. It specifies CSARDNSDPYTQYF.